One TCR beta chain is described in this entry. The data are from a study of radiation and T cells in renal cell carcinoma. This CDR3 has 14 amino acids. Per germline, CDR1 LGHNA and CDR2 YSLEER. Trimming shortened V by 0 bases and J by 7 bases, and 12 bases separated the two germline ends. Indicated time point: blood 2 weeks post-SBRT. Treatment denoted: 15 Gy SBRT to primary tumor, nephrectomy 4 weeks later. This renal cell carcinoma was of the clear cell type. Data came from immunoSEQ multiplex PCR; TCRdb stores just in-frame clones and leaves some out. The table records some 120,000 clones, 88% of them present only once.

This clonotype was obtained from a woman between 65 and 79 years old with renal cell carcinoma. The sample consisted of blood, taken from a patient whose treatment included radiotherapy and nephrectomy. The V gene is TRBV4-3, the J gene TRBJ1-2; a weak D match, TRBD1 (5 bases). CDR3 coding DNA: TGCGCCAGCAGCCAAGAGGGGACGTTGAGTGGCTACACCTTC. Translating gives CASSQEGTLSGYTF.